The clone carrying this T cell receptor beta chain came up once. As yet, its antigen is unknown. Roughly 10 milliliters of peripheral blood were drawn from each donor. This specimen belongs to a study of blood T cells in healthy people across ages. Study-level points and caveats: Older age coincided with a roughly linear decline in TCR beta diversity per million T cells. Not knowing donor CMV status may have confounded expanded clonotype changes.

Using a J-beta primer mix together with a sample-barcoded 5' primer, a second PCR was run for about 7 to 12 cycles. Sequencing yielded, for each sample, at least 2.5 million paired-end reads carrying CDR3. TCRdb used MiXCR to reprocess the 5' RACE reads, holding one entry per CDR3 protein. Of some 900,000 distinct CDR3 sequences in the sample, around 48% were seen once. The V and J ends lost 2 bases and 3 bases respectively, with 16 bases between them. There are 16 residues in the CDR3. Germline V lookup: CDR1 MNHEY, CDR2 SVGEGT. Material: blood. The V call is TRBV6-2 or TRBV6-3, the J call TRBJ1-1; D is ambiguous. This clonotype originated in a man younger than 45 in good health. The CDR3 DNA sequence: TGTGCCAGCAGTTACGCAATGATGGCGTTAGACACTGAAGCTTTCTTT. Amino acids: CASSYAMMALDTEAFF.